These 22 T cell receptor beta chains were sequenced from one sample in a study of monozygotic twins with inflammatory bowel disease. TCRdb reworked the 5' RACE reads into one entry per CDR3 protein, no DNA. Its clone listing holds approximately 100,000 distinct CDR3 sequences. The specimen sequenced was blood. These receptors originate from a human donor with ulcerative colitis or Crohn's disease, or a healthy co-twin of an affected twin (not recorded which).

The CDR3 loop is CATDRAGGGELFF. The V and J genes are TRBV10-3 and TRBJ2-2; lacking DNA, the TRBD1 call made by TCRdb goes unchecked. This CDR3 is built from 13 residues. CDR1 and CDR2 from the germline V gene are ENHRY and SYGVKD.

This chain links TRBV5-1 with TRBJ2-3; TCRdb indicates TRBD2, and absent DNA this call remains unverified. CDR1 and CDR2 from the germline V gene are SGHRS and YFSETQ. This CDR3 comprises 16 residues. The chain's CDR3 is CASSSTSGGDTDTQYF.

J is TRBJ2-7 and V is TRBV12-3 or TRBV12-4. CDR3 size: 12 residues. CDR3 amino acids: CASSLAGIEQYF.

The V and J genes are TRBV7-2 and TRBJ2-4; TCRdb's D call, TRBD1, is unchecked because there is no DNA. This CDR3 has 17 amino acids. CDR1 and CDR2 (germline): SGHTA, FQGNSA. The CDR3 is CASSTQTGGYGKNIQYF.

This CDR3 is CATSRAVWGYEQYF. The chain has TRBV15 and TRBJ2-7. This CDR3 spans 14 amino acids. CDR1 is LNHNV and CDR2 is YYDKDF in the germline V gene (reference sequence).

The chain couples TRBV5-1 to TRBJ2-3; the D call from TCRdb, TRBD1, cannot be confirmed without DNA. The CDR3 runs 14 residues. Germline V gene data show CDR1 as SGHRS and CDR2 as YFSETQ. The CDR3 sequence is CASTGQGRTDTQYF.

The chain is built from TRBV12-3 or TRBV12-4 and TRBJ2-1; TCRdb names TRBD2, which stays unverified in the absence of DNA. There are 16 residues in the CDR3. The CDR3 protein is CASSLGGREFYNEQFF.

The gene calls are TRBV27 and TRBJ1-4; TCRdb indicates TRBD1, and absent DNA this call remains unverified. The CDR3 runs 13 residues. Germline lookup yields CDR1 MNHEY and CDR2 SMNVEV (reference sequence). CDR3: CASSPGQREKLFF.

The V and J genes are TRBV20-1 and TRBJ1-1. Germline V gene data show CDR1 as DFQATT and CDR2 as SNEGSKA (reference sequence). The CDR3 is 12 residues long. The CDR3 loop reads CSVTTEGTEAFF.

J is TRBJ2-5 and V is TRBV7-7; TCRdb gives TRBD1 as the D gene, but with no DNA this cannot be confirmed. CDR1 and CDR2 (germline): SSHAT, FNYEAQ (reference sequence). The CDR3 runs to 16 residues. The CDR3 sequence: CASSLEPQGAGETQYF.

The rearrangement joins TRBV5-6 to TRBJ1-5; with no DNA, the TCRdb D assignment of TRBD1 cannot be verified. The CDR3 consists of 16 residues. Germline V CDR1 and CDR2: SGHDT, YYEEEE. CDR3 sequence: CASSFSVGRRNQPQHF.

This chain's CDR3 is CASRSFSGGAETQYF. The chain carries TRBV12-3 or TRBV12-4 and TRBJ2-5; absent DNA, TCRdb's TRBD2 call cannot be checked. This CDR3 is 15 amino acids long.

The rearrangement uses TRBV20-1 and TRBJ2-5; TCRdb selects TRBD1, and the lack of DNA leaves this call unchecked. Germline-derived CDR1 and CDR2 are DFQATT and SNEGSKA (reference sequence). The CDR3 sequence is 14 residues long. CDR3: CSARDPDRGETQYF.

The V gene is TRBV30, the J gene TRBJ2-2. Germline lookup yields CDR1 GTSNPN and CDR2 SVGIG (reference sequence). The CDR3 runs to 12 residues. Here the CDR3 reads CAWSVEDGELFF. Full variable domain (rest looked up from reference TRBV30 and TRBJ2-2): SQTIHQWPATLVQPVGSPLSLECTVEGTSNPNLYWYRQAAGRGLQLLFYSVGIGQISSEVPQNLSASRPQDRQFILSSKKLLLSDSGFYLCAWSVEDGELFFGEGSRLTVL.

This CDR3 is CASSSLGQGARDEQFF. The chain combines TRBV28 with TRBJ2-1; TCRdb names TRBD1, which stays unverified in the absence of DNA. This CDR3 has 16 amino acids. The germline V gene has CDR1 MDHEN and CDR2 SYDVKM.

V gene TRBV6-1 combines with J gene TRBJ2-5; there is no DNA to check the TCRdb D call of TRBD2. There are 15 residues in the CDR3. Germline-derived CDR1 and CDR2 are MNHNS and SASEGT. CDR3 protein: CASSELGSGQETQYF.

This chain joins TRBV20-1 and TRBJ2-5; TCRdb outputs TRBD2, but without DNA this stays unchecked. CDR3 length equals 14 residues. Germline V gene data show CDR1 as DFQATT and CDR2 as SNEGSKA (reference sequence). CDR3 in amino acids: CSAREGAGGETQYF.

This chain connects TRBV19 to TRBJ1-6. The CDR3 runs 13 residues. Germline CDR1 reads LNHDA; CDR2 reads SQIVND (reference sequence). The chain's CDR3 is CASNGLLNSPLHF.

This chain connects TRBV5-6 to TRBJ1-6; TCRdb proposes TRBD1, but this gene call is untestable without DNA. This CDR3 region has 15 residues. CDR1 and CDR2 from the germline V gene are SGHDT and YYEEEE. CDR3 sequence reads: CASSRWTDYNSPLHF.

The V and J genes are TRBV4-1 and TRBJ2-1; TCRdb gives TRBD2 as the D gene, but with no DNA this cannot be confirmed. From germline, CDR1 is MGHRA and CDR2 YSYEKL. CDR3 size: 17 residues. Here the CDR3 reads CASSQPSGRGDGNEQFF.

The chain couples TRBV20-1 to TRBJ1-1; TCRdb proposes TRBD1, but this gene call is untestable without DNA. The CDR3 consists of 13 residues. Germline V lookup: CDR1 DFQATT, CDR2 SNEGSKA (reference sequence). The CDR3 region is CSPNQQGRTEAFF.

The J gene is TRBJ2-1, the V gene TRBV20-1; TCRdb proposes TRBD1, but this gene call is untestable without DNA. The germline V gene encodes CDR1 DFQATT and CDR2 SNEGSKA (reference sequence). This CDR3 region has 14 residues. The CDR3 is CSELARGGLNEQFF.